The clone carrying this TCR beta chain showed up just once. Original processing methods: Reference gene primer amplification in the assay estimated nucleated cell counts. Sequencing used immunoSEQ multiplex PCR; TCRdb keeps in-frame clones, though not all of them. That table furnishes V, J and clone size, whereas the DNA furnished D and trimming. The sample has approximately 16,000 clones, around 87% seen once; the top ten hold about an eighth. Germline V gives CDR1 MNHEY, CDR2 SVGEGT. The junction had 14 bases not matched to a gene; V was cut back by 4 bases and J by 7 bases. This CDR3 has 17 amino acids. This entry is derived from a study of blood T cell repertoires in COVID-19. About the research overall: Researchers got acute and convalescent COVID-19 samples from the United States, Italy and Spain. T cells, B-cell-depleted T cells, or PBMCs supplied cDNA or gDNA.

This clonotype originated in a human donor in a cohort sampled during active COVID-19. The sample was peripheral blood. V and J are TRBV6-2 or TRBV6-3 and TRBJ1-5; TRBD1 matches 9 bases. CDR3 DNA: TGTGCCAGCAGTTTTCCCCAACCGGGACAGGGAAGGCAGCCCCAGCATTTT. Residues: CASSFPQPGQGRQPQHF.